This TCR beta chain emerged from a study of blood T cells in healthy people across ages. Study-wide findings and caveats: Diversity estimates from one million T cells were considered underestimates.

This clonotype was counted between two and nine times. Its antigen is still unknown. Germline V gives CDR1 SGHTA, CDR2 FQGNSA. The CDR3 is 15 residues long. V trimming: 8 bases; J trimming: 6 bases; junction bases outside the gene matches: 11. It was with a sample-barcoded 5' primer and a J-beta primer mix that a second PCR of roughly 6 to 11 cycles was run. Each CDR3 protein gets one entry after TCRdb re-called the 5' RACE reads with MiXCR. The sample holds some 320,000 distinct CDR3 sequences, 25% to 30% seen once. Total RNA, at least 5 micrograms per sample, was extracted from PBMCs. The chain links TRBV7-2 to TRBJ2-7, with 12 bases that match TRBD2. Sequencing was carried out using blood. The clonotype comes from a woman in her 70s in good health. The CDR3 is CASGTLAGGLGEQYF. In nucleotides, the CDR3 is TGTGCCAGCGGGACTCTAGCGGGAGGGCTCGGCGAGCAGTACTTC.